This T cell receptor beta chain was sequenced for a study of metastatic and nonmetastatic thyroid tumors. TCRdb re-called the PCR reads via MiXCR. Altogether 35,000 to 50,000 clones are present, around 17% being singletons, with the ten largest covering roughly 9.8%. This clone was picked up one time. This could be a read error, since a much larger clone is one nucleotide away. No treatment had been given to any patient before thyroid surgery. The clonotype originates from a female donor with papillary thyroid cancer or a benign thyroid nodule (not recorded which). Some clones in this sample may be carry-over from other donors' samples. Sequencing was performed on tumor tissue.

The CDR3 region has the DNA TGTGCCAGCATCCTAGGCACAGATACGCAGTATTTT. Amino acids: CASILGTDTQYF. This chain connects TRBV5-5 to TRBJ2-3, with unresolved D. Germline-derived CDR1 and CDR2 are SGHKS and YYEKEE (reference sequence). With 6 bases removed from V and 1 base from J, the gap between germline ends came to 6 bases. The CDR3 spans 12 residues.